One and the same sample provided the 9 T cell receptor beta chains below, sequenced in a study of B cell selection in AIRE deficiency. Sorting defined conventional CD4 T cells as CD4+CD127+. Produced via immunoSEQ multiplex PCR; TCRdb's table is partial and in-frame only. The sample yields around 19,000 clones, roughly 97% seen once. Sequenced material: conventional CD4+ T cells sorted from PBMCs. Source of these receptors: a human donor with AIRE deficiency.

This CDR3 is CAWNLGWASYGYTF. In DNA form, the CDR3 reads TGTGCCTGGAATCTGGGGTGGGCGAGTTATGGCTACACCTTC. This chain joins TRBV30 and TRBJ1-2; D is ambiguous. Germline V lookup: CDR1 GTSNPN, CDR2 SVGIG (reference sequence). The ends were cut back, 4 bases at V and 5 bases at J, with 17 bases in the middle. The CDR3 is 14 amino acids.

V is TRBV5-1 and J is TRBJ2-1, with 7 nucleotides matching TRBD2. J gave up 0 bases and V 1 base, and 10 bases lay outside the gene matches. CDR1 and CDR2 from the germline V gene are SGHRS and YFSETQ. The CDR3 has 18 residues. CDR3 DNA: TGCGCCAGCAGCTTGTCGACTAGCCCCCGTCGCTCCTACAATGAGCAGTTCTTC. Its translation: CASSLSTSPRRSYNEQFF.

The chain recombines TRBV4-1 with TRBJ1-1, with D possibly TRBD1 on 6 matching bases. Germline V CDR1 and CDR2: MGHRA, YSYEKL. This CDR3 has 13 amino acids. V shed 4 bases and J shed 10 bases, with 16 bases lying between them. The CDR3 bases are TGCGCCAGCAGCCGCTTCTCAGGGGAACCAGCTTTCTTT. As protein: CASSRFSGEPAFF.

The V call is TRBV7-3, the J call TRBJ2-7; D possibly corresponds to TRBD1 (6 bases). CDR1 is SGHTA, CDR2 FQGTGA, per germline. The CDR3 totals 15 residues. The ends were cut back, 3 bases at V and 2 bases at J, with 14 bases in the middle. The CDR3 nucleotides read TGTGCCAGCAGCTTCAGGGGCGAGTGGGCCTACGAGCAGTACTTC. Encoded protein: CASSFRGEWAYEQYF.

This chain uses TRBV11-3 with TRBJ1-1; D may be TRBD1 (5 bases). The CDR3 covers 14 residues. Germline V gives CDR1 SGHNT, CDR2 YENEEA. V shed 1 base and J shed 4 bases, with 10 bases lying between them. CDR3 residues: CASSLGQGFTEAFF. The DNA of the CDR3 is TGTGCCAGCAGCTTAGGCCAGGGTTTCACTGAAGCTTTCTTT.

This rearrangement joins TRBV18 to TRBJ1-5, with D possibly matching TRBD1 (6 bases). This CDR3 is built from 12 residues. Germline values: CDR1 KGHSH, CDR2 LQKENI. V was pared by 4 bases and J by 11 bases, with 12 bases between. The DNA of the CDR3 is TGTGCCAGCTCACGGGGTGGACAGACCCAGCATTTT. Translation: CASSRGGQTQHF.

This sequence joins TRBV2 and TRBJ2-5; D gene ambiguous. Per germline, CDR1 SNHLY and CDR2 FYNNEI. The CDR3 totals 13 residues. The V and J ends lost 6 bases and 1 base respectively, with 9 bases between them. CDR3 in amino acids: CASSAEVQETQYF. The CDR3 DNA is TGTGCCAGCAGCGCCGAGGTCCAAGAGACCCAGTACTTC.

The V call is TRBV5-4, the J call TRBJ1-2; 9 bases are shared with TRBD1. This CDR3 is 16 amino acids long. In germline, CDR1 is SGHNT, CDR2 YYREEE (reference sequence). V shed 4 bases, J shed 4 bases, and the junction held 11 bases outside the gene matches. This CDR3 is CASSPVDRGTAYGYTF. CDR3 coding DNA: TGTGCCAGCAGCCCGGTGGACAGGGGAACCGCCTATGGCTACACCTTC.

This chain joins TRBV6-6 and TRBJ2-3; D is unclear. CDR1 is MNHNY, CDR2 SVGAGI, per germline (reference sequence). The CDR3 extends over 13 amino acids. V gave up 6 bases and J gave up 0 bases, with 7 bases separating them. CDR3 loop: CASRRGSTDTQYF. CDR3 bases: TGTGCCAGCAGACGAGGCAGCACAGATACGCAGTATTTT.